The rows below give T cell receptor beta chains drawn from one sample of a study of shared clonotypes between healthy human individuals. The table came from immunoSEQ multiplex PCR; TCRdb's copy has only in-frame clones and leaves some out. The table has around 640,000 clones, approximately 96% seen once. Sequencing used naive CD8+ T cells sorted from blood. These receptors were taken from a young woman in good health. The CDR3 runs from the conserved cysteine through the conserved F or W. A D gene is named only where the DNA matches it firmly. Expanded clones are given a class, and other clones once, few, many or no size at all.

DNA	CDR3	V	J	D	size
TGTGCCAGCAGCTTAGGGCAGGGGAACTATGGCTACACCTTC	CASSLGQGNYGYTF	TRBV13	TRBJ1-2	-	-
TGCGCCAGCAGTGAGTCGAATTCCAGGACCGCCTACGAGCAGTACTTC	CASSESNSRTAYEQYF	TRBV10-2	TRBJ2-7	-	-
TGTGCCAGCAGTTACGGTCACAGGGAGGGCACCTTC	CASSYGHREGTF	TRBV6-6	TRBJ1-2	-	once
TGTGCCACCACCGCCCTGGGCGCAGGAACCGGGGAGCTGTTTTTT	CATTALGAGTGELFF	TRBV15	TRBJ2-2	-	-
TGTGCTAGTGGTTTGGTAAATCCGCTAGCGGGAGGGGCTTCTTCCGGGGAGCTGTTTTTT	CASGLVNPLAGGASSGELFF	TRBV12-5	TRBJ2-2	TRBD2	-
TGTGCCAGCAGCTTAGACAGGCAGAACTATGGCTACACCTTC	CASSLDRQNYGYTF	TRBV7-2	TRBJ1-2	-	-
TGTGCCAGCAGTTTAGGACCCGGGGACGAGCAGTACTTC	CASSLGPGDEQYF	TRBV28	TRBJ2-7	-	once
TGTGCCAGCAGCCCAGGACTAGCGGGAGGATCCCCACACAATGAGCAGTTCTTC	CASSPGLAGGSPHNEQFF	TRBV7-8	TRBJ2-1	TRBD2	-
TGTGCCAGCAGCTTAGCGGGAAGGGGCCCACAGCCCCAGCATTTT	CASSLAGRGPQPQHF	TRBV7-6	TRBJ1-5	-	-
TGCGCCAGCAGCCAAGTTGCTATGGGGAACACCGGGGAGCTGTTTTTT	CASSQVAMGNTGELFF	TRBV4-1	TRBJ2-2	-	-
TGTGCCAGCAGCGGAAGACAGGGGATCGTGACCCAGTACTTC	CASSGRQGIVTQYF	TRBV13	TRBJ2-5	TRBD1	-
TGTGCCAGCAGCCCCAAAGGTGGCCCCTACAATGAGCAGTTCTTC	CASSPKGGPYNEQFF	TRBV9	TRBJ2-1	-	-
TGTGCCAGCAGCACTGGGACTAGCGGGAGGTTAAACATTCAGTACTTC	CASSTGTSGRLNIQYF	TRBV9	TRBJ2-4	TRBD2	-
TGCGCCAGCAGCCAAGACGCGGAAGACTATGGCTACACCTTC	CASSQDAEDYGYTF	TRBV4-1	TRBJ1-2	-	-
TGTGCCAGCAGCCAAGTGGAAGGGGCGCCCGGGGAGCTGTTTTTT	CASSQVEGAPGELFF	TRBV4-2	TRBJ2-2	-	-
TGTGCCAGCAGAGATTCCGGGACTGCGGTCTACAATGAGCAGTTCTTC	CASRDSGTAVYNEQFF	TRBV27	TRBJ2-1	-	-
TGTGCCTGGAAATGGACACTTGGCTCCTACGAGCAGTACTTC	CAWKWTLGSYEQYF	TRBV30	TRBJ2-7	-	-
TGCAGCGGGACCTCTAGCGGGAGAGTCTACGAGCAGTACTTC	CSGTSSGRVYEQYF	TRBV29-1	TRBJ2-7	TRBD2	-
TGTGCCAGCAGGGGCATGAACACTGAAGCTTTCTTT	CASRGMNTEAFF	TRBV2	TRBJ1-1	-	-
TGTGCCAGCAGTTTGGGGGTAGCGGCGCAGTATTTT	CASSLGVAAQYF	TRBV28	TRBJ2-3	-	-
TGTGCCAGCAGTGAGAGCGGGGCCTACAATGAGCAGTTCTTC	CASSESGAYNEQFF	TRBV25-1	TRBJ2-1	TRBD2	-
TGTGCCAGCAGCCCTATGCTCGAGCAGTACTTC	CASSPMLEQYF	TRBV11-2	TRBJ2-7	-	-
TGTGCCAGCAGCCCCCCGAGAATCTCAGATACGCAGTATTTT	CASSPPRISDTQYF	TRBV28	TRBJ2-3	-	-
TGTGCCAGCACCGGATGTGGGGCAGAGTCCTACGAGCAGTACTTC	CASTGCGAESYEQYF	TRBV6-7	TRBJ2-7	-	-
TGTGCCAGCAGTTACTGGACGACGGGGGATGGCTACACCTTC	CASSYWTTGDGYTF	TRBV6-6	TRBJ1-2	-	once
TGTGCCAGCAGCGCCGTGACTAGCGGGAGAGACAATGAGCAGTTCTTC	CASSAVTSGRDNEQFF	TRBV5-4	TRBJ2-1	TRBD2	few
TGCGCCAGCAGCCCTAGCTGGACTAGCATCACAGATACGCAGTATTTT	CASSPSWTSITDTQYF	TRBV4-1	TRBJ2-3	TRBD2	-
TGTGCCAGCAGGGGGGCCTATGGCTACACCTTC	CASRGAYGYTF	TRBV2	TRBJ1-2	-	-
TGTGCCAGCAGCCCAGGGCCCCCGGGAAGGAGGAATGAGCAGTTCTTC	CASSPGPPGRRNEQFF	TRBV7-2	TRBJ2-1	-	-
TGTGCCAGCAGCCAATCCCGGACAGGGAGGTACGAGCAGTACTTC	CASSQSRTGRYEQYF	TRBV14	TRBJ2-7	TRBD1	-
TGTGCCATCAGTGAAGACAGGGACACTGAAGCTTTCTTT	CAISEDRDTEAFF	TRBV10-3	TRBJ1-1	TRBD1	-
TGTGCCAGCAGTTTCATCGGGGGGGGCTATGGCTACACCTTC	CASSFIGGGYGYTF	TRBV28	TRBJ1-2	-	-
TGTGCCAGCAGCGACCCCGGGACTATATACGAGCAGTACTTC	CASSDPGTIYEQYF	TRBV11-2	TRBJ2-7	TRBD2	-
TGTGCCAGCAGCGGGGGGCTACCTCGGGAGCAGTACTTC	CASSGGLPREQYF	TRBV9	TRBJ2-7	-	-
TGCGCCAGCAGCCAAGAAGATCGAGGACCCCAGTACTTC	CASSQEDRGPQYF	TRBV4-1	TRBJ2-5	-	once
TGTGCCAGTAGCTCCGGGGGCGCTTACACTGAAGCTTTCTTT	CASSSGGAYTEAFF	TRBV19	TRBJ1-1	-	-
TGTGCCAGCGCCTTGGCGGGATCCTACAATGAGCAGTTCTTC	CASALAGSYNEQFF	TRBV27	TRBJ2-1	-	-
TGTGCCAGTAGTATAGGGGAACACACCGGGGAGCTGTTTTTT	CASSIGEHTGELFF	TRBV19	TRBJ2-2	-	-
TGCAGCGTTGAAGATAGACTAGCCCACGAGCAGTACTTC	CSVEDRLAHEQYF	TRBV29-1	TRBJ2-7	TRBD2	-
TGTGCCAGCAGCAAAGGGACGTACAGGTCCAATGGCTACACCTTC	CASSKGTYRSNGYTF	TRBV21-1	TRBJ1-2	-	-
TGTGCCAGCCTAGGGGGGACGGGGCAAGAAGCTTTCTTT	CASLGGTGQEAFF	TRBV2	TRBJ1-1	-	-
TGTGCCAGCATAGGTCCAGCGGGTTTCCCCGAGCAGTACTTC	CASIGPAGFPEQYF	TRBV6-5	TRBJ2-7	-	once
TGCAGCGTTGAAGGCTCCGCCGGGACCCCAACGTTCGGGCAGTTCTTC	CSVEGSAGTPTFGQFF	TRBV29-1	TRBJ2-1	-	-
TGTGCCAGCAGCGATAGACTAGCGGGGACCCTTGAGCAGTTCTTC	CASSDRLAGTLEQFF	TRBV13	TRBJ2-1	TRBD2	-
TGTGCCAGCAGTGAGCTGCGGACAGTCGAGCAGTACTTC	CASSELRTVEQYF	TRBV25-1	TRBJ2-7	-	few
TGCGCCAGCAGCTTGCCCCCTCCCCGAGGGGGCACCTACAATGAGCAGTTCTTC	CASSLPPPRGGTYNEQFF	TRBV5-1	TRBJ2-1	TRBD1	-
TGCGCCAGCAAGTCCCCAGAGGGTAGGGGAGACACCGGGGAGCTGTTTTTT	CASKSPEGRGDTGELFF	TRBV5-1	TRBJ2-2	-	-
TGTGCCAGCAGTCCCTGGGCTAGCGAGCACAATGAGCAGTTCTTC	CASSPWASEHNEQFF	TRBV27	TRBJ2-1	-	-
TGTGCCAGCAGCCAAGGAGTGGGCGTGGGGTTAGCTTTCTTT	CASSQGVGVGLAFF	TRBV14	TRBJ1-1	-	-
TGTGCCAGCAGCTTAGCTGGGTTCGGCTCCGTACACAATGAGCAGTTCTTC	CASSLAGFGSVHNEQFF	TRBV13	TRBJ2-1	-	-
TGTGCCAGCAGTGAAACGGGAAACGAGCAGTACTTC	CASSETGNEQYF	TRBV2	TRBJ2-7	-	-
TGCGCCAGCAGCCAAGATCGTCCAGGGAACACTGAAGCTTTCTTT	CASSQDRPGNTEAFF	TRBV4-1	TRBJ1-1	-	-